Presented here are 27 T cell receptor beta chains from one specimen sequenced in a study of T cell repertoires in cytomegalovirus infection. TCRdb independently ran MiXCR on the reads; one entry per CDR3 protein. There are fewer than 250,000 distinct CDR3 sequences in the sample; roughly 20% occur only once, and approximately 18% lies in the top ten. The source material was CD8+ T cells from PBMCs. These receptors all stem from a human donor in good health (CMV status not recorded). Some clones in this sample may be carry-over from other donors' samples.

This clonotype came up a few times. The gene calls are TRBV7-9 and TRBJ2-7; 7 bases fit TRBD1. There are 15 residues in the CDR3. Germline V CDR1 and CDR2: SEHNR, FQNEAQ (reference sequence). Unmatched junction bases numbered 20, after V lost 11 bases and J lost 7 bases. The CDR3 spells CASTGVGTALREQYF. In nucleotides, the CDR3 is TGTGCCTCGACCGGGGTCGGGACAGCCTTGAGGGAGCAGTACTTC.

The CDR3 is CASSDWGGADTQYF. The CDR3 nucleotides read TGTGCCAGCAGTGATTGGGGGGGGGCAGATACGCAGTATTTT. The chain employs TRBV25-1 and TRBJ2-3, with 7 bases aligning to TRBD2. The V segment lost 3 bases and the J segment 4 bases; nucleotides outside the gene matches: 4. The CDR3 runs 14 residues. Germline CDR1 MGHDK, CDR2 SYGVNS.

The chain uses TRBV27 and TRBJ2-1; 8 positions agree with TRBD2. The ends lost 6 bases at V and 9 bases at J; junction bases unmatched: 13. The CDR3 consists of 15 residues. Germline-derived CDR1 and CDR2 are MNHEY and SMNVEV (reference sequence). The CDR3 DNA reads as TGTGCCAGCAGCCAAGTAGGGCTAGCGGGCGGTGAGCAGTTCTTC. Its protein product is CASSQVGLAGGEQFF.

This clonotype qualifies as medium-sized (0.01 to 0.1%). The V and J genes are TRBV28 and TRBJ2-7; D is uncertain. In germline, CDR1 is MDHEN, CDR2 SYDVKM. Trimming pared 3 bases from V and 5 bases from J, leaving 11 bases between. CDR3 length: 13 residues. Here the CDR3 reads CASSFPGVNEQYF. CDR3 DNA sequence: TGTGCCAGCAGTTTTCCTGGGGTCAACGAGCAGTACTTC. Based on the CDR3 plus reference TRBV28 and TRBJ2-7, the full variable domain is DVKVTQSSRYLVKRTGEKVFLECVQDMDHENMFWYRQDPGLGLRLIYFSYDVKMKEKGDIPEGYSVSREKKERFSLILESASTNQTSMYLCASSFPGVNEQYFGPGTRLTVT.

Many counts were recorded for this clonotype. The rearrangement joins TRBV12-3 or TRBV12-4 to TRBJ1-2; tentative D call: TRBD1 (5 bases). Trimming left V 3 bases short and J 2 bases short, with 13 bases between. The CDR3 sequence is 15 residues long. This CDR3 reads CASSFWGKGNYGYTF. The CDR3 DNA follows: TGTGCCAGCAGTTTTTGGGGGAAGGGCAACTATGGCTACACCTTC.

This clonotype has a count of ten or more. V gene TRBV11-1 combines with J gene TRBJ2-1, with D possibly matching TRBD2 (5 bases). V was shortened by 2 bases and J by 4 bases, with 9 bases between the two germline ends. This CDR3 contains 14 residues. Germline CDR1 SGHAT, CDR2 FQDESV (reference sequence). The CDR3 sequence is CASSLLEGYNEQFF. DNA for the CDR3: TGTGCCAGCAGCTTATTAGAGGGATACAATGAGCAGTTCTTC.

This clonotype was seen only a few times. CDR3 nucleotide sequence: TGTGCCAGCAATACTGGCCCCAACCTTGGCACAGATACGCAGTATTTT. Encoded protein: CASNTGPNLGTDTQYF. This chain uses TRBV2 with TRBJ2-3; D is ambiguous. Germline-derived CDR1 and CDR2 are SNHLY and FYNNEI. Trimming took 7 bases from V and 1 from J, leaving 18 bases between them. This CDR3 spans 16 amino acids.

This chain uses TRBV20-1 with TRBJ2-7; D is ambiguous. CDR1 and CDR2 (germline): DFQATT, SNEGSKA (reference sequence). CDR3 length equals 15 residues. V was pared by 0 bases and J by 0 bases, with 12 bases between. This CDR3 reads CSARDTEPASYEQYF. CDR3 DNA: TGCAGTGCTAGAGATACAGAACCGGCCTCCTACGAGCAGTACTTC.

In its sample, this clonotype was seen many times. The CDR3 loop reads CASSASGSSYNEQFF. CDR3 in DNA: TGTGCCAGCAGCGCATCAGGCTCAAGTTACAATGAGCAGTTCTTC. J is TRBJ2-1 and V is TRBV12-3 or TRBV12-4; no clear D gene. The V and J ends lost 6 bases and 4 bases respectively, with 16 bases between them. CDR3 length equals 15 residues.

This clonotype was seen many times. This chain links TRBV7-6 with TRBJ2-5, with D uncertain. Trimming shortened V by 6 bases and J by 5 bases, and 13 bases separated the two germline ends. Germline V CDR1 and CDR2: SGHVS, FNYEAQ. The CDR3 is 13 residues long. The CDR3 coding sequence is TGTGCCAGCAGTCATACACAAACGGAGACCCAGTACTTC. It encodes CASSHTQTETQYF.

The rearrangement uses TRBV2 and TRBJ1-6, with TRBD1 identical over 8 bases. The length of the CDR3 is 15 residues. CDR1 is SNHLY, CDR2 FYNNEI, per germline. Germline trimming cut 7 bases from V and 10 bases from J; bases unmatched to any gene: 12. The CDR3 is CASTEVDRDGSPLHF. DNA of the CDR3: TGTGCCAGCACCGAAGTGGACAGGGACGGATCACCCCTCCACTTT.

The V call is TRBV12-3 or TRBV12-4, the J call TRBJ1-3, with a possible D match to TRBD1 (6 bases). The CDR3 has 13 amino acids. The V gene lost 11 bases and the J gene lost 4 bases, with 15 bases spanning the gap. CDR3 nucleotides: TGTGCCGTCTTTGGGGGGCCGGGAAACACCATATATTTT. Its protein product is CAVFGGPGNTIYF.

The chain combines TRBV27 with TRBJ2-7; the D gene is possibly TRBD2 (5 bases). V gave up 3 bases and J gave up 6 bases, with 12 bases separating them. The CDR3 sequence is 13 residues long. Germline CDR1 is MNHEY and CDR2 is SMNVEV (reference sequence). The CDR3 is CASSFGTGVEQYF. CDR3 coding DNA: TGTGCCAGCAGTTTTGGAACCGGGGTCGAGCAGTACTTC.

There are a few counts of this clonotype. The gene calls are TRBV19 and TRBJ2-1; 10 positions match TRBD2. V lost 5 bases to trimming and J lost 3 bases; unmatched junction nucleotides: 7. The germline V gene encodes CDR1 LNHDA and CDR2 SQIVND (reference sequence). The CDR3 is made up of 16 amino acids. CDR3 amino acids: CASSLILAGYYNEQFF. CDR3 DNA: TGTGCCAGTAGTCTAATACTAGCGGGGTACTACAATGAGCAGTTCTTC.

This clonotype has more than one count but fewer than ten. V is TRBV7-4 and J is TRBJ2-5; maybe TRBD1 (5 bases). Germline CDR1 is SGHVT and CDR2 is SQSDAQ. The length of the CDR3 is 16 residues. V lost 5 bases and J lost 3, with 19 bases in between. In DNA form, the CDR3 reads TGTGCCAGCAGCCAGTTCGCACAGGATCAGAAAGAGACCCAGTACTTC. This encodes CASSQFAQDQKETQYF.

This clonotype has just one count. A read error is possible here, since a much larger clone lies one base away. The chain combines TRBV6-2 or TRBV6-3 with TRBJ2-5; TRBD2 might be the D (7 bases). This CDR3 spans 16 amino acids. Per the germline V gene, CDR1 is MNHEY and CDR2 is SVGEGT. The CDR3 reads CVSSLQGGTQRETQYF. In DNA form, the CDR3 reads TGTGTCAGCAGCCTACAGGGAGGGACCCAAAGAGAGACCCAGTACTTC.

At least ten counts were recorded for this clonotype. V gene TRBV7-6 combines with J gene TRBJ1-2, with D perhaps TRBD1 (6 bases). CDR1 is SGHVS and CDR2 is FNYEAQ in the germline V gene. Trimming took off 5 bases at V and 6 bases at J, with 19 bases between the two ends. This CDR3 contains 15 residues. The CDR3 region has the DNA TGTGCCAGCAGCGTTACAAGCACAGGGCTCGATGGCTACACCTTC. It translates to CASSVTSTGLDGYTF.

V and J are TRBV12-3 or TRBV12-4 and TRBJ2-3; D remains ambiguous. The CDR3 is made up of 14 amino acids. The V gene lost 3 bases and the J gene lost 2 bases, with 9 bases spanning the gap. The CDR3 is CASSFGGATDTQYF. The CDR3 DNA follows: TGTGCCAGCAGTTTCGGCGGAGCCACAGATACGCAGTATTTT.

This clonotype showed up just a few times. V is TRBV6-6 and J is TRBJ1-5; 8 bases map to TRBD1. V gave up 5 bases and J gave up 11 bases; unmatched junction bases: 5. The CDR3 totals 12 residues. Germline-derived CDR1 and CDR2 are MNHNY and SVGAGI (reference sequence). The CDR3 DNA is TGTGCCAGCAGTGCGACAGGGGAGGCCCAGCATTTT. As protein: CASSATGEAQHF.

The chain is built from TRBV5-1 and TRBJ2-1; D call uncertain. From germline, CDR1 is SGHRS and CDR2 YFSETQ. CDR3 length equals 14 residues. V was trimmed by 4 bases and J by 8 bases, leaving 16 bases between them. In nucleotides, the CDR3 is TGCGCCAGCAGCCCGAGCCACTTTCGGGATGAGCAGTTCTTC. It specifies CASSPSHFRDEQFF.

This clonotype appeared many times. CDR3 in DNA: TGTGCCAGCAGTTCACCGATAAACAGGGGGCAAAAGGGAGCGCTCGAGCAGTACTTC. Translating gives CASSSPINRGQKGALEQYF. This chain joins TRBV28 and TRBJ2-7; 9 bases are a match to TRBD1. Germline CDR1 MDHEN, CDR2 SYDVKM. This CDR3 comprises 19 residues. After removal of 4 bases from V and 6 bases from J, the junction contained 22 bases not matched to a gene.

The chain recombines TRBV20-1 with TRBJ2-7; D may correspond to TRBD1 or TRBD2 (6 bases each). CDR1 and CDR2 from the germline V gene are DFQATT and SNEGSKA (reference sequence). Trimming took off 0 bases at V and 4 bases at J, with 16 bases between the two ends. The CDR3 loop spans 15 amino acids. The CDR3 DNA is TGCAGTGCTAGAGATCGGGGTGGGGGGCAATACGAGCAGTACTTC. Its translation: CSARDRGGGQYEQYF.

V gene TRBV7-2 combines with J gene TRBJ1-1; D is ambiguous. V lost 3 bases, J lost 0 bases, and 14 bases lay in between. CDR1 and CDR2 from the germline V gene are SGHTA and FQGNSA. CDR3 length equals 16 residues. The CDR3 sequence: CASSLRSAALNTEAFF. As DNA, the CDR3 is TGTGCCAGCAGCTTGAGAAGCGCAGCCTTGAACACTGAAGCTTTCTTT.

The J gene is TRBJ2-2, the V gene TRBV5-4; maybe TRBD1 (5 bases). V was shortened by 4 bases and J by 7 bases, with 17 bases between the two germline ends. This CDR3 has 15 residues. CDR1 and CDR2 (germline): SGHNT, YYREEE (reference sequence). CDR3 amino acids: CASSPFGASDGELFF. CDR3 sequence (DNA): TGTGCCAGCAGCCCGTTTGGGGCCAGCGACGGGGAGCTGTTTTTT.

The V call is TRBV2, the J call TRBJ1-2, with D tentatively TRBD1 (5 bases). This CDR3 is 12 amino acids long. V was clipped by 10 bases and J by 7 bases, with 16 bases between them. Germline CDR1 and CDR2: SNHLY and FYNNEI. The CDR3 loop reads CATPGGLGGYTF. CDR3 coding DNA: TGTGCCACCCCGGGGGGTCTAGGTGGCTACACCTTC.

This clonotype was counted many times. The chain couples TRBV13 to TRBJ1-3, with D perhaps TRBD1 (5 bases). This CDR3 has 15 residues. Germline V lookup: CDR1 PRHDT, CDR2 FYEKMQ (reference sequence). Trimming took 3 bases from V and 0 from J, leaving 9 bases between them. CDR3 sequence (DNA): TGTGCCAGCAGCTTGGGACTCAACTCTGGAAACACCATATATTTT. Its protein product is CASSLGLNSGNTIYF.

This clonotype was seen a few times. This sequence joins TRBV27 and TRBJ2-1; TRBD1 or TRBD2 may be the D gene (7 bases each). CDR1 is MNHEY, CDR2 SMNVEV, per germline (reference sequence). Trimming pared 5 bases from V and 7 bases from J, leaving 15 bases between. This CDR3 region has 14 residues. This chain's CDR3 is CASSSNRGGNEQFF. CDR3 nucleotides: TGTGCCAGCAGTAGCAACAGGGGAGGGAATGAGCAGTTCTTC.